Below, 3 T cell receptor beta chains from the same sample are listed, as sequenced in a study of OX40 agonist ivuxolimab in advanced cancers. Some clones are missing from TCRdb's copy, which holds only in-frame ones; the method was immunoSEQ multiplex PCR. This sample carries 50,000 to 65,000 clones, 65% to 85% of them seen once, and the ten largest clones take roughly 12%. The material was CD4+ or CD8+ T cells sorted from blood, obtained in a trial of the OX40 agonist ivuxolimab. The receptors stem from an adult with an advanced solid tumor such as melanoma, head and neck, liver or kidney cancer.

This clone was recorded only once. The V call is TRBV19, the J call TRBJ2-3; D not certain. This CDR3 region has 11 residues. Germline-derived CDR1 and CDR2 are LNHDA and SQIVND (reference sequence). V gave up 10 bases and J gave up 4 bases, with 9 bases separating them. CDR3 coding DNA: TGTGCCACAAGGGCGGCAGATACGCAGTATTTT. The encoded protein is CATRAADTQYF.

The count of this clone is one. The genes are TRBV6-1 and TRBJ2-1; TRBD2 agrees at 10 bases. CDR3 length equals 19 residues. V lost 3 bases, J lost 6 bases, and 17 bases stayed unmatched. Per germline, CDR1 MNHNS and CDR2 SASEGT. In DNA, the CDR3 is TGTGCCAGCAGTGACGACCGCGGCGTGGGTAGCGGGAGGCCCAATGAGCAGTTCTTC. It codes for CASSDDRGVGSGRPNEQFF.

The rearrangement joins TRBV7-3 to TRBJ2-1; D gene unclear. CDR1 SGHTA and CDR2 FQGTGA come from the germline V gene. Trimming cost V 4 bases and J 7 bases, with 11 bases left between them. CDR3 length equals 13 residues. CDR3 protein: CASSSQGRNEQFF. The CDR3 bases are TGTGCCAGCAGCTCCCAAGGGCGGAATGAGCAGTTCTTC. Based on the CDR3 plus reference TRBV7-3 and TRBJ2-1, the full variable domain is GAGVSQTPSNKVTEKGKYVELRCDPISGHTALYWYRQSLGQGPEFLIYFQGTGAADDSGLPNDRFFAVRPEGSVSTLKIQRTERGDSAVYLCASSSQGRNEQFFGPGTRLTVL.